The next 13 T cell receptor beta chains were all read from a single sample in a study of blood T cells in healthy people across ages. Through a sample-barcoded 5' primer and a J-beta primer mix, a second PCR was run for roughly 7 to 12 cycles. TCRdb reprocessed the 5' RACE reads via MiXCR and lists one record per CDR3 protein. The sample lists about 680,000 distinct CDR3 sequences; roughly 49% were seen once. What was sequenced was blood. The receptors here all came from a woman aged 60-75 years in good health.

The chain employs TRBV7-2 and TRBJ2-5; the match to TRBD2 covers 9 bases. The CDR3 extends over 15 amino acids. Looked up from germline, CDR1 is SGHTA and CDR2 is FQGNSA. The V segment lost 1 base and the J segment 4 bases; nucleotides outside the gene matches: 4. CDR3: CASSLVKLAGETQYF. In DNA form, the CDR3 reads TGTGCCAGCAGCTTAGTTAAACTAGCGGGAGAGACCCAGTACTTC.

In this sample, this clonotype turned up a few times. The genes are TRBV4-1 and TRBJ2-7; no reliable D call. The CDR3 runs to 15 residues. From germline, CDR1 is MGHRA and CDR2 YSYEKL. V was pared by 4 bases and J by 0 bases, with 13 bases between. This CDR3 is CASSPRNSASYEQYF. CDR3 DNA: TGCGCCAGCAGCCCCCGGAACAGTGCCTCCTACGAGCAGTACTTC.

The chain couples TRBV7-2 to TRBJ2-4; tentative D call: TRBD2 (6 bases). Germline CDR1 and CDR2: SGHTA and FQGNSA. The V end was cut by 5 bases, the J end by 1 base, with 18 bases between. There are 17 residues in the CDR3. CDR3 DNA: TGTGCCAGCAGCCCTAGTGGAGTCCGGGAGGCCAAAAACATTCAGTACTTC. Amino acids: CASSPSGVREAKNIQYF.

This clonotype has only a few counts. The rearrangement links TRBV15 to TRBJ2-7, with D perhaps being TRBD1 or TRBD2 (5 bases each). Trimming removed 3 bases at V and 2 bases at J, with 11 bases between. The CDR3 contains 14 residues. Per the germline V gene, CDR1 is LNHNV and CDR2 is YYDKDF (reference sequence). As DNA, the CDR3 is TGTGCCACCAGCAGCCGGGACCGCGCCTACGAGCAGTACTTC. It codes for CATSSRDRAYEQYF.

V is TRBV7-2 and J is TRBJ2-5; possible D gene TRBD1, 6 bases. Germline V gene sequence: CDR1 SGHTA, CDR2 FQGNSA. The CDR3 extends over 16 amino acids. Trimming took 5 bases from V and 1 from J, leaving 17 bases between them. DNA of the CDR3: TGTGCCAGCAGCCCCCACTGCGACAGGAGCCAAGAGACCCAGTACTTC. Protein sequence: CASSPHCDRSQETQYF. The full variable domain, rest sourced from reference TRBV7-2 and TRBJ2-5, is GAGVSQSPSNKVTEKGKDVELRCDPISGHTALYWYRQSLGQGLEFLIYFQGNSAPDKSGLPSDRFSAERTGGSVSTLTIQRTQQEDSAVYLCASSPHCDRSQETQYFGPGTRLLVL.

This clonotype was seen ten or more times. The chain is built from TRBV7-2 and TRBJ2-7; D remains unclear. The CDR3 loop spans 13 amino acids. Looked up from germline, CDR1 is SGHTA and CDR2 is FQGNSA. Trimming took 4 bases from V and 1 from J, leaving 8 bases between them. The CDR3 DNA reads TGTGCCAGCAGCTCCTCAGATTCCTACGAGCAGTACTTC. Translated, it gives CASSSSDSYEQYF.

V and J are TRBV10-3 and TRBJ2-1; TRBD2 aligns across 8 bases. The CDR3 is made up of 17 amino acids. Trimming removed 0 bases from V and 8 bases from J; junction bases left unmatched: 12. Germline V lookup: CDR1 ENHRY, CDR2 SYGVKD. In DNA, the CDR3 is TGTGCCATCAGTGAGTCCGGGGGGGAGTTTTATGAGGATGAGCAGTTCTTC. This codes for CAISESGGEFYEDEQFF.

This clonotype was counted only a few times. The chain carries TRBV29-1 and TRBJ1-2; 8 positions agree with TRBD1. J was trimmed by 5 bases and V by 6 bases; bases with no gene match: 8. CDR3 length equals 13 residues. The germline gives CDR1 SQVTM, CDR2 ANQGSEA. This CDR3 is CSVGTGGGYGYTF. In DNA, the CDR3 is TGCAGCGTAGGGACAGGAGGGGGATATGGCTACACCTTC.

The genes are TRBV20-1 and TRBJ2-1; D ambiguous. V was shortened by 3 bases and J by 0 bases, with 12 bases between the two germline ends. In germline, CDR1 is DFQATT, CDR2 SNEGSKA (reference sequence). The CDR3 covers 15 residues. The chain's CDR3 is CSASGARSSYNEQFF. The CDR3 nucleotides are TGCAGTGCTAGCGGAGCTCGAAGCTCCTACAATGAGCAGTTCTTC.

This clonotype came up a few times. The V gene is TRBV9, the J gene TRBJ2-5; 7 bases line up with TRBD1. Germline CDR1 is SGDLS and CDR2 is YYNGEE. V lost 3 bases to trimming and J lost 5 bases; unmatched junction nucleotides: 10. The CDR3 is made up of 15 amino acids. For the CDR3, the DNA is TGTGCCAGCAGCGCGACCCTACAGGGGACGGAGACCCAGTACTTC. Translating it yields CASSATLQGTETQYF.

Remarks on this clonotype: A much larger clone differs from this one at a single base, so this may be a read error. The chain has TRBV29-1 and TRBJ2-5; 9 positions agree with TRBD2. There are 12 residues in the CDR3. The germline V gene has CDR1 SQVTM and CDR2 ANQGSEA. CDR3 amino acids: CSVPAGGETLYF. CDR3 coding DNA: TGCAGCGTTCCAGCGGGAGGAGAGACCCTGTACTTC. The full variable domain, rest sourced from reference TRBV29-1 and TRBJ2-5, is SAVISQKPSRDICQRGTSLTIQCQVDSQVTMMFWYRQQPGQSLTLIATANQGSEATYESGFVIDKFPISRPNLTFSTLTVSNMSPEDSSIYLCSVPAGGETLYFGPGTRLLVL.

This chain links TRBV27 with TRBJ1-1, with D hard to call. V was clipped by 3 bases and J by 5 bases, with 10 bases between them. The CDR3 consists of 13 residues. Germline CDR1 and CDR2: MNHEY and SMNVEV (reference sequence). The CDR3 here is CASSLITGTEAFF. CDR3 bases: TGTGCCAGCAGTTTGATAACGGGAACTGAAGCTTTCTTT.

This clonotype was picked up a small number of times. The chain uses TRBV7-9 and TRBJ2-1, with TRBD1 matching over 9 bases. Looked up from germline, CDR1 is SEHNR and CDR2 is FQNEAQ (reference sequence). The length of the CDR3 is 13 residues. V shed 4 bases and J 10 bases; nucleotides not matched to a gene: 5. The CDR3 DNA reads as TGTGCCAGCAGCTCAACAGGGGGCCGGGAGCAGTTCTTC. Protein sequence: CASSSTGGREQFF.